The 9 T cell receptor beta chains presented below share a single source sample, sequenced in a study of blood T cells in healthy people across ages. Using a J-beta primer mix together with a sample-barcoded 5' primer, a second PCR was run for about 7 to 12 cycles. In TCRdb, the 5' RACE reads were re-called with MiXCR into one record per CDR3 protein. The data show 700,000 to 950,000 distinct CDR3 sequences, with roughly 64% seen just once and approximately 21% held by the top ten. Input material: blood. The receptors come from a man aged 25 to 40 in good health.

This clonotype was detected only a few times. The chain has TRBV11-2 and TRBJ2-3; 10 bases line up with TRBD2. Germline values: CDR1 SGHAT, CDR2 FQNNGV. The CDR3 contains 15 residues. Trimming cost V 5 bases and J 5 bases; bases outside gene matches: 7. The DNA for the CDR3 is TGTGCCAGCAGCCTAGGACTAGCGGAGGTAGATACGCAGTATTTT. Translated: CASSLGLAEVDTQYF. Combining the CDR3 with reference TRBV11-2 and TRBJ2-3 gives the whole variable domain EAGVAQSPRYKIIEKRQSVAFWCNPISGHATLYWYQQILGQGPKLLIQFQNNGVVDDSQLPKDRFSAERLKGVDSTLKIQPAKLEDSAVYLCASSLGLAEVDTQYFGPGTRLTVL.

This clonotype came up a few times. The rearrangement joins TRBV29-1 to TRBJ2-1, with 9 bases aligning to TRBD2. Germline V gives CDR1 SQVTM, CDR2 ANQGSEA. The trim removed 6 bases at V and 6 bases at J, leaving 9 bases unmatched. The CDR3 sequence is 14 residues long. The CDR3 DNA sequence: TGCAGCGTGTTAATAGCGGGAGTTTTCAATGAGCAGTTCTTC. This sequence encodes CSVLIAGVFNEQFF.

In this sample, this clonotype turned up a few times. CDR3 sequence (DNA): TGTGCCAGCAGCTTAGCAGGCTACCAATACGCAGGGGAGTTCTTC. Translation: CASSLAGYQYAGEFF. The V and J genes are TRBV7-9 and TRBJ2-1; D is possibly TRBD1 (6 bases). CDR1 is SEHNR, CDR2 FQNEAQ, per germline (reference sequence). The CDR3 runs to 15 residues. Trimming pared 0 bases from V and 14 bases from J, leaving 20 bases between.

In DNA form, the CDR3 reads TGCAGTGCTAGAGATCGGTTGAGGGGACAAGAGACCCAGTACTTC. Protein sequence: CSARDRLRGQETQYF. V and J are TRBV20-1 and TRBJ2-5; D tentatively fits TRBD1 or TRBD2 (5 bases each). Germline assignment: CDR1 DFQATT and CDR2 SNEGSKA (reference sequence). V lost 0 bases and J lost 2, with 13 bases in between. CDR3 length: 15 residues.

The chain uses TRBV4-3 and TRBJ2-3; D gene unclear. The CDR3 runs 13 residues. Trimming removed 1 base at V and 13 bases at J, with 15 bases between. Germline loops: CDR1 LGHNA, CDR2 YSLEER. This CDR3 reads CASSQGVYGYEYF. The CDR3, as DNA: TGCGCCAGCAGCCAAGGCGTCTATGGTTACGAGTATTTT.

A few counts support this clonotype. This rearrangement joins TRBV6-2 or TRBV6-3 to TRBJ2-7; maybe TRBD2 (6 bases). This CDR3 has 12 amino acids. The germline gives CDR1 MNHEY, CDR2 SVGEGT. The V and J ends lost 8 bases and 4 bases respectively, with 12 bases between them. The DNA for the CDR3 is TGTGCCAGCCGACTAGGTCATTACGAGCAGTACTTC. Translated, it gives CASRLGHYEQYF.

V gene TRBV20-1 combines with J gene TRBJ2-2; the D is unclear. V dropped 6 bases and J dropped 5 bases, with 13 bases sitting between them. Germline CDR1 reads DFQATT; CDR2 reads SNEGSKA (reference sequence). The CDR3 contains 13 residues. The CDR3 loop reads CSAGKVGTGELFF. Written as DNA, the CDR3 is TGCAGTGCGGGAAAGGTGGGGACCGGGGAGCTGTTTTTT.

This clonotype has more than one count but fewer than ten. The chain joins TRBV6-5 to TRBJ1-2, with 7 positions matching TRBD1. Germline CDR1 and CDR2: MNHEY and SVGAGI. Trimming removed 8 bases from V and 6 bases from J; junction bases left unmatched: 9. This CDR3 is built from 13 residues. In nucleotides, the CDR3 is TGTGCCAGCCGGCAAACCGGGACAGATGGCTACACCTTC. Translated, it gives CASRQTGTDGYTF.

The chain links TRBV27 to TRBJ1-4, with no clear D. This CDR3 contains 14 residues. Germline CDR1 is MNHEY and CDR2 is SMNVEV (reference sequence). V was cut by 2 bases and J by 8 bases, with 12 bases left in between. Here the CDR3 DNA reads TGTGCCAGCAGTTTAAACCATGATGGGGAAAAACTGTTTTTT. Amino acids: CASSLNHDGEKLFF.